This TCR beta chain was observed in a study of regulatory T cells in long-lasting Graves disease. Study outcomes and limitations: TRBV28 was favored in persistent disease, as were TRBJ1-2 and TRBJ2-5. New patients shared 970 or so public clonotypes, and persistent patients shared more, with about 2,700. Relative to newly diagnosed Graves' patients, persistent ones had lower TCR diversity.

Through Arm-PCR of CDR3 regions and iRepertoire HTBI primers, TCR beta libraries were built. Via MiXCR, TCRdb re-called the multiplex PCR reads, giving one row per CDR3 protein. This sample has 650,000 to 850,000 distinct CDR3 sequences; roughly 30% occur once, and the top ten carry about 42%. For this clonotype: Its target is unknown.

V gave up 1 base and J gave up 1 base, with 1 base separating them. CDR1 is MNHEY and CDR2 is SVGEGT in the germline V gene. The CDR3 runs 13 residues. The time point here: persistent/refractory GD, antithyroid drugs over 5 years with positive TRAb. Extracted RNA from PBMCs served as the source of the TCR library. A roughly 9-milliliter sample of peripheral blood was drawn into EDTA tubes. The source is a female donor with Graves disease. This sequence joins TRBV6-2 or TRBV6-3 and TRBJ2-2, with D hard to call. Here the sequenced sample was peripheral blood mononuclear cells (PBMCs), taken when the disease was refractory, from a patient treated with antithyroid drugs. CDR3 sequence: CASSYWNTGELFF. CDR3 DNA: TGTGCCAGCAGTTACTGGAACACCGGGGAGCTGTTTTTT.